This T cell receptor (beta chain) appears in the sequencing data of a study of human T cells and chemical hapten exposure. General study results and limits: Alopecia was present in the donors, so their immune response may differ from healthy people's.

Time point specified: patch test 2, 6 weeks after DPC sensitization. Regarding treatment: therapeutic diphenylcyclopropenone sensitization with weekly scalp DPC. At every patch-test visit, blood was drawn before the patch test was applied. This clonotype was detected many times. Antigen specificity is unknown. MiXCR, run by TCRdb on the RACE reads, gives a single entry per CDR3 protein. The data contain a few hundred thousand distinct CDR3 sequences, over 6% of them seen just once; the ten biggest clones take up approximately 5.4%. The CDR3 sequence is 14 residues long. V was cut by 2 bases and J by 7 bases, with 14 bases left in between. The germline gives CDR1 MGHRA, CDR2 YSYEKL.

Sequences were derived from whole blood, sampled in connection with sensitization to the hapten diphenylcyclopropenone (DPC). This chain links TRBV4-1 with TRBJ2-5; D gene uncertain. This TCR came from a woman younger than 30 with alopecia areata. Some clones in this sample may be carry-over from other donors' samples. The CDR3 region is CASSQFGGVVTQYF. CDR3 nucleotide sequence: TGCGCCAGCAGCCAATTCGGTGGGGTGGTGACCCAGTACTTC.